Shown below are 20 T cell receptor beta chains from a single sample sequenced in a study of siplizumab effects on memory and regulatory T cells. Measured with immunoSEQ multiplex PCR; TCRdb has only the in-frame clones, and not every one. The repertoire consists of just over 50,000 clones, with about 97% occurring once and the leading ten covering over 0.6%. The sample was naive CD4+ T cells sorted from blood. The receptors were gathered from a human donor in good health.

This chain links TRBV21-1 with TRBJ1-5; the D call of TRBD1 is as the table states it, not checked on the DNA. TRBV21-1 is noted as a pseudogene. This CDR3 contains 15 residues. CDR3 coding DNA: TGTGCCAGCGCAATGGACAGGGTTGGCAATCAGCCCCAGCATTTT. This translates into CASAMDRVGNQPQHF.

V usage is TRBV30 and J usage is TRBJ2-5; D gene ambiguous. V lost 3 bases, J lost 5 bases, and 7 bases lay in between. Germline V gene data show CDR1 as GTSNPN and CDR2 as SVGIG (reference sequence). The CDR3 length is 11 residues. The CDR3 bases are TGTGCCTGGAGAATGGGGGAGACCCAGTACTTC. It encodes CAWRMGETQYF.

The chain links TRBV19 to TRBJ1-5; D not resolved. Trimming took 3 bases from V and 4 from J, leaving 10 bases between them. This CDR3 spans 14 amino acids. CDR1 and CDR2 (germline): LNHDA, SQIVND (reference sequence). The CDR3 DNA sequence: TGTGCCAGTAGTATTTTAGGGTTGAATCAGCCCCAGCATTTT. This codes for CASSILGLNQPQHF.

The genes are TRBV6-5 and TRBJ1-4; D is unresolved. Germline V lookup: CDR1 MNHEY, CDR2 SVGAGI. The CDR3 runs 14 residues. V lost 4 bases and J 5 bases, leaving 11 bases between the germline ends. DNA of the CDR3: TGTGCCAGCAGTTTCAACCGGAAGAATGAAAAACTGTTTTTT. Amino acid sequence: CASSFNRKNEKLFF.

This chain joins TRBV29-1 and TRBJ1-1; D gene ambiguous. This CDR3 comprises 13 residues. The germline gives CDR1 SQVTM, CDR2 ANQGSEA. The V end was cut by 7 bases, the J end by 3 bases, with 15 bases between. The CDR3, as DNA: TGCAGCGCAAGACAAATCTCGGACACTGAAGCTTTCTTT. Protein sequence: CSARQISDTEAFF.

CDR3 coding DNA: TGTGCCTGGAGTGTAACTAGCGGGAACCAAGAGACCCAGTACTTC. Protein product: CAWSVTSGNQETQYF. The chain uses TRBV30 and TRBJ2-5, with 10 bases fitting TRBD2. The V segment lost 0 bases and the J segment 0 bases; nucleotides outside the gene matches: 1. There are 15 residues in the CDR3. From germline, CDR1 is GTSNPN and CDR2 SVGIG (reference sequence).

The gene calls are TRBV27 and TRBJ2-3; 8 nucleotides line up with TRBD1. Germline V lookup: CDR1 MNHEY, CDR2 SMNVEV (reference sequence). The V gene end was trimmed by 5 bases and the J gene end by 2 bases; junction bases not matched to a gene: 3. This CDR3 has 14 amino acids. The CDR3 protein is CASSIQGDTDTQYF. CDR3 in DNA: TGTGCCAGCAGTATACAGGGGGACACAGATACGCAGTATTTT.

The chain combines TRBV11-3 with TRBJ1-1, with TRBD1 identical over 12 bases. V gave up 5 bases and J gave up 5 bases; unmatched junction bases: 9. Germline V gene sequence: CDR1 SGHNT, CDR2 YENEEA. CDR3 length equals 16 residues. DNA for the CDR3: TGTGCCAGCAGCGCGGGGACAGGGGGCTTTGGGACTGAAGCTTTCTTT. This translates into CASSAGTGGFGTEAFF.

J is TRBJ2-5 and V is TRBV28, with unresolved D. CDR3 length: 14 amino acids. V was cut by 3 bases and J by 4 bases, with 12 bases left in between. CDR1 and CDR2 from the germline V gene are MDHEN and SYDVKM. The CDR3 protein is CASSFTGPLETQYF. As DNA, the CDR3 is TGTGCCAGCAGTTTTACTGGCCCCCTAGAGACCCAGTACTTC.

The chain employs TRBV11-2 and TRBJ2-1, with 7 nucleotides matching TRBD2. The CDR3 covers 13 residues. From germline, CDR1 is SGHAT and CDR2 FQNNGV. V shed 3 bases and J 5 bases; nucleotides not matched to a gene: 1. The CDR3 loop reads CASSFLADNEQFF. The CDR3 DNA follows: TGTGCCAGCAGCTTCCTAGCGGACAATGAGCAGTTCTTC.

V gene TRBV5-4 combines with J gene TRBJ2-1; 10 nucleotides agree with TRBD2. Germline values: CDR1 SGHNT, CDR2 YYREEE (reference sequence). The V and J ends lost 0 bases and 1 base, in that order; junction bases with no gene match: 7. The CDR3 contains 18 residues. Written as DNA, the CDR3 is TGTGCCAGCAGCTTGGGACTAGCGGGTCGAGTTTCCTACAATGAGCAGTTCTTC. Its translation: CASSLGLAGRVSYNEQFF. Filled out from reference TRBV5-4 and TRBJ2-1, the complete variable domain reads ETGVTQSPTHLIKTRGQQVTLRCSSQSGHNTVSWYQQALGQGPQFIFQYYREEENGRGNFPPRFSGLQFPNYSSELNVNALELDDSALYLCASSLGLAGRVSYNEQFFGPGTRLTVL.

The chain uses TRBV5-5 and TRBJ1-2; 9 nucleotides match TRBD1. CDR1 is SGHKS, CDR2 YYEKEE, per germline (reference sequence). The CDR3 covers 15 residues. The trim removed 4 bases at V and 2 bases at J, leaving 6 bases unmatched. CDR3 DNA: TGTGCCAGCAGCCCAACCGGGACAGGGAACTATGGCTACACCTTC. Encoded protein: CASSPTGTGNYGYTF. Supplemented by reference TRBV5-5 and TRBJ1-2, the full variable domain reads DAGVTQSPTHLIKTRGQQVTLRCSPISGHKSVSWYQQVLGQGPQFIFQYYEKEERGRGNFPDRFSARQFPNYSSELNVNALLLGDSALYLCASSPTGTGNYGYTFGSGTRLTVV.

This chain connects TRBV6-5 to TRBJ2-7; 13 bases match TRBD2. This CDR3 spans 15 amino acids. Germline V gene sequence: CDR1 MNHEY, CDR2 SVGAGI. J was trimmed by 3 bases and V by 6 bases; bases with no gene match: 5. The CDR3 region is CASRPTSGRVYEQYF. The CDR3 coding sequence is TGTGCCAGCAGGCCAACTAGCGGGAGGGTCTACGAGCAGTACTTC.

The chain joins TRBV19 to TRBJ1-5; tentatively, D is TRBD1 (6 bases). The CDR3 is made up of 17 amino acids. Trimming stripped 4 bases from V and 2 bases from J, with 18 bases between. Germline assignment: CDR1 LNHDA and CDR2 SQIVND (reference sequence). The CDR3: CASSTLQGSKGNQPQHF. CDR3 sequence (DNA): TGTGCCAGTAGTACCCTACAGGGATCGAAAGGCAATCAGCCCCAGCATTTT.

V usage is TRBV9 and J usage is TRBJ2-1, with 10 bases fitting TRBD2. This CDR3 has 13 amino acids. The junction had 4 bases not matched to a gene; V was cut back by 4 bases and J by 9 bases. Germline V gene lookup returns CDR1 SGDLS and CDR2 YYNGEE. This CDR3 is CASSSSGSTEQFF. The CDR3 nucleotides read TGTGCCAGCAGCTCTAGCGGGAGTACTGAGCAGTTCTTC.

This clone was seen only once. This CDR3 reads CASSPEGQSSGNTIYF. Here the CDR3 DNA reads TGTGCCAGCAGCCCAGAGGGACAGAGCTCTGGAAACACCATATATTTT. The chain has TRBV11-1 and TRBJ1-3; 7 bases align to TRBD1. This CDR3 is built from 16 residues. Germline CDR1 reads SGHAT; CDR2 reads FQDESV (reference sequence). J gave up 0 bases and V 5 bases, and 7 bases lay outside the gene matches. The entire variable domain, with the rest obtained from reference TRBV11-1 and TRBJ1-3, is as follows: EAEVAQSPRYKITEKSQAVAFWCDPISGHATLYWYRQILGQGPELLVQFQDESVVDDSQLPKDRFSAERLKGVDSTLKIQPAELGDSAMYLCASSPEGQSSGNTIYFGEGSWLTVV.

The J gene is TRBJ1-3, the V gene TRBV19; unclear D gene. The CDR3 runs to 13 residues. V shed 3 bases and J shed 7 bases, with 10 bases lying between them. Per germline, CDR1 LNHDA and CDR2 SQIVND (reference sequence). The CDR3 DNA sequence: TGTGCCAGTAGTATGGGCGGCCGGAACACCATATATTTT. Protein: CASSMGGRNTIYF.

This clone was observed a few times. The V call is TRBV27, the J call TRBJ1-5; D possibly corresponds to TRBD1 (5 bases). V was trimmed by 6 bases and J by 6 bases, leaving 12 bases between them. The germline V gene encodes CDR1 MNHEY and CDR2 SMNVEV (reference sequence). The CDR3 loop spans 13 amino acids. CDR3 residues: CASSWTMGQPQHF. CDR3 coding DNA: TGTGCCAGCAGCTGGACAATGGGTCAGCCCCAGCATTTT.

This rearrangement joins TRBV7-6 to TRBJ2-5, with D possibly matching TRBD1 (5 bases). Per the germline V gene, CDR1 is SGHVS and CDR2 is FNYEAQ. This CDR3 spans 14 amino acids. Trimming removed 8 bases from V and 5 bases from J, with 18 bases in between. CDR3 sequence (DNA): TGTGCCAGCGGTGCCCAACAGTACAGGGAGACCCAGTACTTC. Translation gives CASGAQQYRETQYF.

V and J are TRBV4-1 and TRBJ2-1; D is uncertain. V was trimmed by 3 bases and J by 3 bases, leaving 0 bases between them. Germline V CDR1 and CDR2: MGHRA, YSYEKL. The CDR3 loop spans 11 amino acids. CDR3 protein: CASSHYNEQFF. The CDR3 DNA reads TGCGCCAGCAGCCACTACAATGAGCAGTTCTTC.